This T cell receptor (beta chain) was sequenced in a study of T cells expressing NK-cell markers. Background on the study: Seven donors tested HCMV-seropositive and one tested seronegative among the eight sequenced.

Template switching by 5'RACE with UMIs generated the TCR beta cDNA. TCRdb reworked the 5' RACE reads into one entry per CDR3 protein, no DNA. The ten most abundant clones cover 4.2% of a sample with roughly 300,000 distinct CDR3 sequences. Study-level points and caveats: Dominant NKG2C+ clonotype frequencies of about 1.0-8% of CD8+ T cells were measured in roughly 6 donors. Dominance of the CD3+CD56-NKG2C+ fraction by these clonotypes also held in several donors.

This CDR3 is 13 amino acids long. Germline loops: CDR1 LGHDT, CDR2 YNNKEL (reference sequence). A remark on this clonotype: Antigen specificity is unknown.

The sequenced material came from blood T cells: a sorted CD56 or NKG2C T cell subset, CD4+ or CD8+ T cells, or bulk PBMC T cells (not recorded which). The chain carries TRBV3-1 and TRBJ1-6. The TCR comes from a woman between 18 and 69 years old in good health. The CDR3 reads CASSQGPSSPLHF.